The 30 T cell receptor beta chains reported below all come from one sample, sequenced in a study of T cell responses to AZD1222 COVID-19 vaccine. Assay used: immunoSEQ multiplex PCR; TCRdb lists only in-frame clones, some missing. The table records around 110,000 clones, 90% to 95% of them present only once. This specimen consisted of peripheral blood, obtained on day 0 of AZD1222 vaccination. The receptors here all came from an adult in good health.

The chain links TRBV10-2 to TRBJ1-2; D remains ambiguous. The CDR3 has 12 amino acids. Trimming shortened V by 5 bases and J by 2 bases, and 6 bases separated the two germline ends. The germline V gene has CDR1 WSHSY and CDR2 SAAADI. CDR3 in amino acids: CASSLQNYGYTF. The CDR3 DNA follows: TGCGCCAGCAGTCTCCAGAACTATGGCTACACCTTC.

The CDR3 DNA sequence: TGTGCCAGCAGCTTGGTAATAACTAATGAAAAACTGTTTTTT. This sequence encodes CASSLVITNEKLFF. The chain carries TRBV7-9 and TRBJ1-4; D remains unclear. Germline V CDR1 and CDR2: SEHNR, FQNEAQ (reference sequence). V was cut by 3 bases and J by 1 base, with 6 bases left in between. The CDR3 length is 14 residues.

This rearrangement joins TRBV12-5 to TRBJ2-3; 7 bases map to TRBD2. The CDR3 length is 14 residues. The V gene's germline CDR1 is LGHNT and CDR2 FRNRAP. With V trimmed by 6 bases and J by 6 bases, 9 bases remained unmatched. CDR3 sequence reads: CASGETSRGDTQYF. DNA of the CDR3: TGTGCTAGTGGGGAGACTAGCCGCGGGGATACGCAGTATTTT. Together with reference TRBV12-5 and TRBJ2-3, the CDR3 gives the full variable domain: DARVTQTPRHKVTEMGQEVTMRCQPILGHNTVFWYRQTMMQGLELLAYFRNRAPLDDSGMPKDRFSAEMPDATLATLKIQPSEPRDSAVYFCASGETSRGDTQYFGPGTRLTVL.

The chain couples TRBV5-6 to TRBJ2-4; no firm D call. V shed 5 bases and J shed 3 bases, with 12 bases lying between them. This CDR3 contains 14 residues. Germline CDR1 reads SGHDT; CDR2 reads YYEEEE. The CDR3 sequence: CASSPIEFKNIQYF. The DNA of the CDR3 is TGTGCCAGCAGTCCGATAGAATTCAAAAACATTCAGTACTTC.

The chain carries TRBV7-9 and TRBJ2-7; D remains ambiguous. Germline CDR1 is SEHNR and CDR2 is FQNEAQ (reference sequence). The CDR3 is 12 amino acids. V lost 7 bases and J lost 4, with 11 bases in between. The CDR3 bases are TGTGCCAGCACCGATTGGAGATACGAGCAGTACTTC. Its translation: CASTDWRYEQYF. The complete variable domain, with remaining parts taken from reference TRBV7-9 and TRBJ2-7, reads DTGVSQNPRHKITKRGQNVTFRCDPISEHNRLYWYRQTLGQGPEFLTYFQNEAQLEKSRLLSDRFSAERPKGSFSTLEIQRTEQGDSAMYLCASTDWRYEQYFGPGTRLTVT.

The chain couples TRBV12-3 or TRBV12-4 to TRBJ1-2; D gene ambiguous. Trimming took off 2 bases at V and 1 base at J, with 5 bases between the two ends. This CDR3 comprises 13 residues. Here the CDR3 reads CASSLLINYGYTF. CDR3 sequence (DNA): TGTGCCAGCAGTTTACTGATTAACTATGGCTACACCTTC.

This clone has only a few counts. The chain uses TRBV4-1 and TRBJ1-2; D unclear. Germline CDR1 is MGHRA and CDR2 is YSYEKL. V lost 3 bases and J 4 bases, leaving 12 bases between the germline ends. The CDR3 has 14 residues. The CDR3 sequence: CASSQADGPYGYTF. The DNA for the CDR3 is TGCGCCAGCAGCCAGGCTGACGGGCCCTATGGCTACACCTTC.

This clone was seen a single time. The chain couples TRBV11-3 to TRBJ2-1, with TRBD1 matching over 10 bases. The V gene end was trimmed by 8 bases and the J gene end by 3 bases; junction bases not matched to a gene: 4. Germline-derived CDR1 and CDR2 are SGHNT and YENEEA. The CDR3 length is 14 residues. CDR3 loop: CASGRDRGYNEQFF. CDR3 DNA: TGTGCCAGCGGCCGGGACAGGGGCTACAATGAGCAGTTCTTC. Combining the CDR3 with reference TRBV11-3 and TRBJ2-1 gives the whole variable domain EAGVVQSPRYKIIEKKQPVAFWCNPISGHNTLYWYLQNLGQGPELLIRYENEEAVDDSQLPKDRFSAERLKGVDSTLKIQPAELGDSAVYLCASGRDRGYNEQFFGPGTRLTVL.

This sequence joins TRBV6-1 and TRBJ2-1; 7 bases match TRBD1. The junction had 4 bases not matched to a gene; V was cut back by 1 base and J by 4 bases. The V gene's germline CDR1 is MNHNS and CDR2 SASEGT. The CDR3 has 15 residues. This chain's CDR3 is CASSEEGADYNEQFF. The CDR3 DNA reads TGTGCCAGCAGTGAAGAGGGGGCGGATTACAATGAGCAGTTCTTC.

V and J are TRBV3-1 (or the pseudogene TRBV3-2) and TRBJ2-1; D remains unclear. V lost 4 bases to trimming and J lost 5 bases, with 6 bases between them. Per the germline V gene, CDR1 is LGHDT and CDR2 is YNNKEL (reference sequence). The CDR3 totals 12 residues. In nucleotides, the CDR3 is TGTGCCAGCAGCCTTTACAACAATGAGCAGTTCTTC. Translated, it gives CASSLYNNEQFF.

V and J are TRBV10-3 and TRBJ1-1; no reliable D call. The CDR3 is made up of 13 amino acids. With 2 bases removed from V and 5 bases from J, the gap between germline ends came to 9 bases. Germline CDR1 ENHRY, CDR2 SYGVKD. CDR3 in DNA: TGTGCCATCAGTGAGATACAGAGTACTGAAGCTTTCTTT. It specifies CAISEIQSTEAFF.

The CDR3 DNA reads as TGTGCCAGTGGGAAAAGCTCCTATAATTCACCCCTCCACTTT. Translation gives CASGKSSYNSPLHF. The gene calls are TRBV19 and TRBJ1-6, with D unresolved. The CDR3 spans 14 residues. CDR1 is LNHDA, CDR2 SQIVND, per germline (reference sequence). Trimming left V 8 bases short and J 0 bases short, with 8 bases between.

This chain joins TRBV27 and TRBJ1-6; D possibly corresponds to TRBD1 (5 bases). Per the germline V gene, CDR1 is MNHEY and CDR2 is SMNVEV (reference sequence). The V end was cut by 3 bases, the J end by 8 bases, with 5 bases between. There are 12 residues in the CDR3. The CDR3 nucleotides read TGTGCCAGCAGTTTCAGGGATTCACCCCTCCACTTT. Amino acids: CASSFRDSPLHF.

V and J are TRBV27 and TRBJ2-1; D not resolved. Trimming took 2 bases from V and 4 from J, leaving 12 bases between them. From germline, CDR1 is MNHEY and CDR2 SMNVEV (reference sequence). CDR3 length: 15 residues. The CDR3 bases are TGTGCCAGCAGTTTAGCCGCTCCGGAATACAATGAGCAGTTCTTC. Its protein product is CASSLAAPEYNEQFF.

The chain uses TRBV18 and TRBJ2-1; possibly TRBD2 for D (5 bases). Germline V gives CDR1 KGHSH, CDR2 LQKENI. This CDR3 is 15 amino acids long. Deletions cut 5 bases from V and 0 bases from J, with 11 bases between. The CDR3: CASSASSSSYNEQFF. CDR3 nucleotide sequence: TGTGCCAGCTCAGCTAGCTCGAGCTCCTACAATGAGCAGTTCTTC.

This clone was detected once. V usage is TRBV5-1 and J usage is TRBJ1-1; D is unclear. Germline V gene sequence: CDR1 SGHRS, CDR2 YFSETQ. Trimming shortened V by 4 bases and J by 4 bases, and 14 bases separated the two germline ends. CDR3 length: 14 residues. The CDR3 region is CASSLGLLGTEAFF. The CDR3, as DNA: TGCGCCAGCAGCCTCGGGTTGTTGGGCACTGAAGCTTTCTTT.

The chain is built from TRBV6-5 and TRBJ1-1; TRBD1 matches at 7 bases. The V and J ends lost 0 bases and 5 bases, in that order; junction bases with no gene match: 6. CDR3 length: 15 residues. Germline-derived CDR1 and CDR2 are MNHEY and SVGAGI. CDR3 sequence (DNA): TGTGCCAGCAGTTACTCGGGAGGGGGCTTAACTGAAGCTTTCTTT. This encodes CASSYSGGGLTEAFF.

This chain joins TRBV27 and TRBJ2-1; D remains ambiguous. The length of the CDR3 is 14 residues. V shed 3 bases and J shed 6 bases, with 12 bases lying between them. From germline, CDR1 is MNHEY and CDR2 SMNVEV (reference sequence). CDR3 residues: CASSFIGSLNEQFF. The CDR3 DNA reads TGTGCCAGCAGTTTTATCGGGTCCCTCAATGAGCAGTTCTTC.

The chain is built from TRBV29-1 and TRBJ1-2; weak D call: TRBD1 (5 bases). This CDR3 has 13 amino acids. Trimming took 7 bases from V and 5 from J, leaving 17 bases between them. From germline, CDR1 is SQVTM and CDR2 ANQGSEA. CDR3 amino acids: CSAPGRGNYGYTF. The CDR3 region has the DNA TGCAGCGCCCCAGGGAGAGGGAATTATGGCTACACCTTC.

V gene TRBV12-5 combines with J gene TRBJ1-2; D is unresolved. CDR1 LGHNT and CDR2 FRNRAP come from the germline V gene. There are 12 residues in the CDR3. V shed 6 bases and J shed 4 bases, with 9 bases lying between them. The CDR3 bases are TGTGCTAGTGGGATAGATGGCTATGGCTACACCTTC. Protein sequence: CASGIDGYGYTF.

The CDR3 bases are TGTGCCATCAGTGCCCAGGACTTATACACCGGGGAGCTGTTTTTT. It encodes CAISAQDLYTGELFF. The rearrangement joins TRBV10-3 to TRBJ2-2; tentatively, D is TRBD2 (5 bases). This CDR3 comprises 15 residues. CDR1 is ENHRY, CDR2 SYGVKD, per germline. V gave up 4 bases and J gave up 3 bases, with 12 bases separating them.

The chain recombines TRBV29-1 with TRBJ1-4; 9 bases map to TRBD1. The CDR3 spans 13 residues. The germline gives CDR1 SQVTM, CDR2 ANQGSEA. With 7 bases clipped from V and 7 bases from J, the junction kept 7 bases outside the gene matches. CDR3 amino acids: CSAGQGVIEKLFF. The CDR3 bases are TGCAGCGCGGGACAGGGAGTAATTGAAAAACTGTTTTTT.

In DNA form, the CDR3 reads TGCAGCGTTGTTGGGGAGCCGAACACCGGGGAGCTGTTTTTT. Its protein is CSVVGEPNTGELFF. The chain couples TRBV29-1 to TRBJ2-2; D is perhaps TRBD2 (5 bases). The CDR3 length is 14 residues. CDR1 and CDR2 (germline): SQVTM, ANQGSEA. The ends were cut back, 4 bases at V and 0 bases at J, with 9 bases in the middle.

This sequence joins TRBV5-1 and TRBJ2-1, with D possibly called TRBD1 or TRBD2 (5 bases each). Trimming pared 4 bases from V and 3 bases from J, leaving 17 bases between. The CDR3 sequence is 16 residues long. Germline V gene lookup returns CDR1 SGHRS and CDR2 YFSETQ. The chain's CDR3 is CASSITGTGGYNEQFF. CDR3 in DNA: TGCGCCAGCAGCATAACCGGGACCGGCGGCTACAATGAGCAGTTCTTC.

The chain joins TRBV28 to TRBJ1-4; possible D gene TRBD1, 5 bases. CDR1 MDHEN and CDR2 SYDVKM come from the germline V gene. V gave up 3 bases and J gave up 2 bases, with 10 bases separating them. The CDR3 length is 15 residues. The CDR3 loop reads CASSFTWDTNEKLFF. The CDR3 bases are TGTGCCAGCAGTTTTACTTGGGACACTAATGAAAAACTGTTTTTT.

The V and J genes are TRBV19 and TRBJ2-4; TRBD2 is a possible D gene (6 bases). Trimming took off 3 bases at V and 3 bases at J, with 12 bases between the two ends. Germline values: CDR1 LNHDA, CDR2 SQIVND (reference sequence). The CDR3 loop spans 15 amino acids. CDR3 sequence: CASSIWRGVKNIQYF. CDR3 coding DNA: TGTGCCAGTAGTATTTGGCGGGGAGTCAAAAACATTCAGTACTTC. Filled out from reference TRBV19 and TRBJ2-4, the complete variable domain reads DGGITQSPKYLFRKEGQNVTLSCEQNLNHDAMYWYRQDPGQGLRLIYYSQIVNDFQKGDIAEGYSVSREKKESFPLTVTSAQKNPTAFYLCASSIWRGVKNIQYFGAGTRLSVL.

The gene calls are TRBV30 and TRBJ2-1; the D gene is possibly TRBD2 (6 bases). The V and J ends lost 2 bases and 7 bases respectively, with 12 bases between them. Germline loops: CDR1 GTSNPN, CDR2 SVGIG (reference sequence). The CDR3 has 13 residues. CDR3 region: CAWSHRESNEQFF. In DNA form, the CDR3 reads TGTGCCTGGAGTCACCGGGAGTCTAATGAGCAGTTCTTC.

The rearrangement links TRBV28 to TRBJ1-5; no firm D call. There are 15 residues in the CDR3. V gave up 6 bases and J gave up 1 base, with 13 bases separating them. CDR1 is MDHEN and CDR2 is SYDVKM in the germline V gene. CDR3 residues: CASSGRYGSNQPQHF. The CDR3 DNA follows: TGTGCCAGCAGCGGCCGGTACGGGAGCAATCAGCCCCAGCATTTT. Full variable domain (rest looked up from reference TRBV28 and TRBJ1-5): DVKVTQSSRYLVKRTGEKVFLECVQDMDHENMFWYRQDPGLGLRLIYFSYDVKMKEKGDIPEGYSVSREKKERFSLILESASTNQTSMYLCASSGRYGSNQPQHFGDGTRLSIL.

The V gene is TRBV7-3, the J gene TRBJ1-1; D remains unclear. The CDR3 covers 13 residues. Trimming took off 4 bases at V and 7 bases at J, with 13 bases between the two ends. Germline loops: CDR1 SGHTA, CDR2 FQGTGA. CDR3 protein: CASSSHWADEAFF. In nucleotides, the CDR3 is TGTGCCAGCAGCTCCCATTGGGCGGATGAAGCTTTCTTT.

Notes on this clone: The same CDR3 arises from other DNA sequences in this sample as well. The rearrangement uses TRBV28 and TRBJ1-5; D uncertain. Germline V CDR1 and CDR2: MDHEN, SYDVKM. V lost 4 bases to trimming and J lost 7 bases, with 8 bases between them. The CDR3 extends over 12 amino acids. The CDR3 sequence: CASSSGGQPQHF. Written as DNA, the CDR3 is TGTGCCAGCAGTTCGGGCGGCCAGCCCCAGCATTTT.